Sequencing of this TCR beta chain was carried out in a study of blood T cell repertoires in COVID-19. Across the study: The study drew acute and convalescent COVID-19 samples from the United States, Italy and Spain. The analysed material was cDNA or gDNA that came from T cells, B-cell-depleted T cells, or PBMCs.

V was cut by 7 bases and J by 6 bases, with 12 bases left in between. CDR1 is MNHEY and CDR2 is SVGAGI in the germline V gene. There are 12 residues in the CDR3. The authors' processing: From reference gene primer amplification, estimates of nucleated cell counts were derived. Sequenced by immunoSEQ multiplex PCR; TCRdb stores in-frame clones only, minus some. That table furnishes V, J and clone size, whereas the DNA furnished D and trimming. This sample has about 200,000 clones; 86% occur once, and the top ten carry roughly 2.2%. Sequencing was carried out using peripheral blood. The sequence derives from a woman between 50 and 59 years old with acute or convalescent COVID-19. The J gene is TRBJ1-2, the V gene TRBV6-5, with D hard to call. CDR3 in DNA: TGTGCCAGCATCCGGGAGAGCGATGGCTACACCTTC. It codes for CASIRESDGYTF.